This entry concerns a single T cell receptor (beta chain). The antigen is undetermined. Germline lookup yields CDR1 MNHNS and CDR2 SASEGT. Trimming took off 8 bases at V and 9 bases at J, with 7 bases between the two ends. The CDR3 loop spans 9 amino acids. The record originates from a study of identical twins. TCRdb reprocessed the 5' RACE reads via MiXCR and lists one record per CDR3 protein. The repertoire consists of around 480,000 distinct CDR3 sequences, with over 12% occurring once and the leading ten covering around 0.48%. Study-level points and caveats: Within beta out-of-frame sequences, the excess sharing observed between twins was weaker.

Another study also made use of these data, one on yellow fever vaccine responses in identical twins.

The clonotype originates from a woman under 30 in good health. The sample consisted of CD4+ T cells sorted from blood. The chain is built from TRBV6-1 and TRBJ2-5; TRBD2 might be the D (6 bases). In DNA, the CDR3 is TGTGCCAGCGGAGGGGCCCAGTACTTC. This gives the protein CASGGAQYF.